This T cell receptor beta chain was sequenced for a study of T cells after posttransplantation cyclophosphamide. Study observations and caveats: Donor CD8+ memory clones often dominated recipient blood repertoires at later times.

As concerns this clone: The antigen is undetermined.

CDR1 is SGHDT, CDR2 YYEEEE, per germline. V lost 3 bases to trimming and J lost 2 bases, with 8 bases between them. CDR3 size: 13 residues. Assay: immunoSEQ multiplex PCR; the TCRdb copy retains only in-frame clones and omits some. The table records about 18,000 clones, approximately 82% of them present only once. The chain has TRBV5-6 and TRBJ1-2; D unclear. The sample comprised memory CD4+ T cells sorted from blood. The clonotype comes from a man younger than 45 in good health and a related stem cell transplant donor. The CDR3: CASSSDKNYGYTF. The DNA for the CDR3 is TGTGCCAGCAGCTCCGACAAAAACTATGGCTACACCTTC.